This TCR beta chain was sequenced for a study of shared clonotypes between healthy human individuals. Study overall: A couple of women and a few men aged 18 to 49 made up the donors. Study results and caveats: As a rule, naive subsets had a larger estimated richness than memory subsets. Tissues were not sampled, only blood, and their repertoires likely differ. Against clonotypes common to all four donors, non-shared ones had lower generation probabilities.

The CDR3 has 12 residues. CDR1 SGHDT and CDR2 YYEEEE come from the germline V gene. V lost 6 bases to trimming and J lost 7 bases; unmatched junction nucleotides: 7. Naive-designated CD8 cells lacked CD45RO, were positively enriched for CCR7, and omitted terminally differentiated effector memory CD45RA+ cells. Concerning this clone: Antigen: not known.

This table comes from immunoSEQ multiplex PCR, and its TCRdb copy is limited to in-frame clones, with some not included. The sample has 800,000 or so clones, 95% to 97% seen once. The V gene is TRBV5-6, the J gene TRBJ2-7; 7 positions match TRBD2. The sequenced material came from naive CD8+ T cells sorted from blood. This TCR was recovered from a man younger than 40 in good health. The CDR3 region has the DNA TGTGCCAGCACCACCGGGACTATTGAGCAGTACTTC. It codes for CASTTGTIEQYF.